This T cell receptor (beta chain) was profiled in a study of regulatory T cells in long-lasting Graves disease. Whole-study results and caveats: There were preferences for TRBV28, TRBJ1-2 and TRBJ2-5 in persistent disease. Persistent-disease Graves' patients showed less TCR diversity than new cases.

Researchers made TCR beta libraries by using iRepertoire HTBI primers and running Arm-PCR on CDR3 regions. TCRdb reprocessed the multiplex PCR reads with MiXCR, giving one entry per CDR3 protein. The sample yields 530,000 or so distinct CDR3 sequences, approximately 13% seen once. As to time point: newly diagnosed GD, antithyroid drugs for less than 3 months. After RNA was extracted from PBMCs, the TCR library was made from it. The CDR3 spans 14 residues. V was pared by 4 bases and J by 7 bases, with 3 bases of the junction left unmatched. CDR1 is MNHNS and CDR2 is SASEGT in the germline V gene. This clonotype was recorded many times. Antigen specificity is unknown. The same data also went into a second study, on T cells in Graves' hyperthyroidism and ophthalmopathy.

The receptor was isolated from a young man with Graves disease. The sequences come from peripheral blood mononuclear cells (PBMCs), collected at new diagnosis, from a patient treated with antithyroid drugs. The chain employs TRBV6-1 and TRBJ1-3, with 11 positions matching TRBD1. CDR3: CASSVDRGLNTIYF. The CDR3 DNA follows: TGTGCCAGCAGTGTGGACAGGGGGCTGAACACCATATATTTT.